The T cell receptor beta chain under discussion was sequenced for a study of lymphopenia after photon versus proton radiotherapy. Findings and limits, study-wide: Photon-treated patients lost naive T cells and TCR diversity; proton-treated stayed stable. Authors raise, but do not show, better survival with proton therapy. In patients who died, overall survival fell as post-nadir TCR diversity dropped more.

Assay: immunoSEQ multiplex PCR; the TCRdb copy retains only in-frame clones and omits some. Of around 25,000 clones detected, roughly 80% appear once; the ten largest clones hold under 25%. V was pared by 4 bases and J by 15 bases, with 19 bases between. The CDR3 is 14 residues long. Germline assignment: CDR1 LNHDA and CDR2 SQIVND (reference sequence). This clone was seen only a few times. The antigen is undetermined. This specimen was peripheral blood, taken from a patient treated with photon-based radiotherapy. The clonotype comes from a man in his forties or fifties with gastric cancer. This rearrangement joins TRBV19 to TRBJ1-6; D call uncertain. This chain's CDR3 is CASSTQTGRKYLHF. CDR3 DNA: TGTGCCAGTAGTACCCAGACCGGGAGAAAGTACCTCCACTTT.